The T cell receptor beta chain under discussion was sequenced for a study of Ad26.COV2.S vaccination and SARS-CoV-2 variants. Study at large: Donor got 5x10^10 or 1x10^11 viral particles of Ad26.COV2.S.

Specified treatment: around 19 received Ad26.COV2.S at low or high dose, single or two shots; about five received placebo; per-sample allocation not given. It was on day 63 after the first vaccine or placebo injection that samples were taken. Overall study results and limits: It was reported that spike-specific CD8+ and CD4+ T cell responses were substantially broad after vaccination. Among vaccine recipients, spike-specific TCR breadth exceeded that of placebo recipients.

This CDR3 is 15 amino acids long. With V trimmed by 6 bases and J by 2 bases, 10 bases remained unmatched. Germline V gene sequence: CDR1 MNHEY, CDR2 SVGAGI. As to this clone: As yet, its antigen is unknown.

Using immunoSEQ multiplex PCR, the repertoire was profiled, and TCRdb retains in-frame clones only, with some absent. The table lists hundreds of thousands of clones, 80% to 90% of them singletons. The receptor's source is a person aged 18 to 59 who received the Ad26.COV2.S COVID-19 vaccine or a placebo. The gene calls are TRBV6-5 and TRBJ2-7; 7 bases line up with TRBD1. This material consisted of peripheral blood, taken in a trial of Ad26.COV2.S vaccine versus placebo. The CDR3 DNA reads TGTGCCAGCAGGCCACGACAGGGCCCTACCTACGAGCAGTACTTC. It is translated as CASRPRQGPTYEQYF.